The 28 T cell receptor beta chains in this list originate from one sample, sequenced in a study of cytomegalovirus exposure and HLA in healthy donors. Researchers ran the PCR with 60 Vbeta and 13 Jbeta primers. The protocol was immunoSEQ multiplex PCR, while the TCRdb copy is restricted to in-frame clones and leaves out a portion. This sample has about 110,000 clones, with just over 75% found just once. The sample was PBMCs. These receptors originate from a man younger than 45 in good health and CMV-seropositive.

This clone has more than one count but fewer than ten. In nucleotides, the CDR3 is TGTGCCTGGAGTGTGGGCCAGGGAACTGAAGCTTTCTTT. Protein: CAWSVGQGTEAFF. This chain connects TRBV30 to TRBJ1-1; maybe TRBD1 (5 bases). Germline assignment: CDR1 GTSNPN and CDR2 SVGIG (reference sequence). The V end was cut by 0 bases, the J end by 5 bases, with 10 bases between. CDR3 length: 13 residues.

V gene TRBV6-1 combines with J gene TRBJ2-7, with TRBD1 matching over 7 bases. This CDR3 has 13 residues. The V segment lost 6 bases and the J segment 5 bases; nucleotides outside the gene matches: 7. CDR1 MNHNS and CDR2 SASEGT come from the germline V gene. CDR3 in DNA: TGTGCCAGCAGCATGACAGGGAATCACGAGCAGTACTTC. Translated: CASSMTGNHEQYF.

The CDR3 region has the DNA TGTGCCAGCTCCCCGGAGGGGGCAGGATCACCCCTCCACTTT. It codes for CASSPEGAGSPLHF. This chain links TRBV7-9 with TRBJ1-6, with 7 nucleotides matching TRBD1. J gave up 10 bases and V 8 bases, and 11 bases lay outside the gene matches. Per the germline V gene, CDR1 is SEHNR and CDR2 is FQNEAQ (reference sequence). The CDR3 loop spans 14 amino acids.

The J gene is TRBJ2-3, the V gene TRBV9; 7 nucleotides match TRBD1. Germline values: CDR1 SGDLS, CDR2 YYNGEE. Trimming at V came to 5 bases and at J to 4 bases, leaving 10 bases not matched to a gene. This CDR3 has 15 amino acids. CDR3 nucleotide sequence: TGTGCCAGCAGTTCCGGACAGGCGCTATCAGATACGCAGTATTTT. It translates to CASSSGQALSDTQYF. The full variable domain, in which reference TRBV9 and TRBJ2-3 provide the parts outside the CDR3, is DSGVTQTPKHLITATGQRVTLRCSPRSGDLSVYWYQQSLDQGLQFLIQYYNGEERAKGNILERFSAQQFPDLHSELNLSSLELGDSALYFCASSSGQALSDTQYFGPGTRLTVL.

The chain combines TRBV19 with TRBJ1-1, with D uncertain. From germline, CDR1 is LNHDA and CDR2 SQIVND (reference sequence). Trimming removed 5 bases from V and 0 bases from J, with 13 bases in between. CDR3 size: 15 residues. The CDR3 sequence: CASSSGIGLNTEAFF. In nucleotides, the CDR3 is TGTGCCAGTAGTTCGGGGATAGGACTGAACACTGAAGCTTTCTTT.

The chain joins TRBV6-1 to TRBJ2-1; weak D call: TRBD1 (5 bases). Germline V gene sequence: CDR1 MNHNS, CDR2 SASEGT. The CDR3 covers 14 residues. V lost 4 bases and J lost 7, with 14 bases in between. In DNA, the CDR3 is TGTGCCAGCAGTGTGAGTCAGGGTGGGAATGAGCAGTTCTTC. This sequence encodes CASSVSQGGNEQFF.

The chain uses TRBV6-5 and TRBJ1-1; no clear D. This CDR3 has 15 amino acids. Germline values: CDR1 MNHEY, CDR2 SVGAGI. The V end was cut by 0 bases, the J end by 3 bases, with 11 bases between. The CDR3 DNA follows: TGTGCCAGCAGTTACTCTTGGGCTGGCGACACTGAAGCTTTCTTT. Its translation is CASSYSWAGDTEAFF.

The J gene is TRBJ2-7, the V gene TRBV28, with TRBD1 matching over 7 bases. Germline V CDR1 and CDR2: MDHEN, SYDVKM. The ends lost 5 bases at V and 6 bases at J; junction bases unmatched: 10. This CDR3 has 14 amino acids. The CDR3 is CASSRDGPGGEQYF. As DNA, the CDR3 is TGTGCCAGCAGTCGGGACGGTCCAGGGGGCGAGCAGTACTTC.

A note on this clone: Other nucleotide sequences in the sample specify the same CDR3. The rearrangement uses TRBV28 and TRBJ1-4; 8 nucleotides agree with TRBD1. The ends lost 6 bases at V and 8 bases at J; junction bases unmatched: 11. The CDR3 runs to 15 residues. Germline-derived CDR1 and CDR2 are MDHEN and SYDVKM. The CDR3 coding sequence is TGTGCCAGCAGCCCCCCGGACAGGGTTAGAGAAAAACTGTTTTTT. This sequence encodes CASSPPDRVREKLFF.

This chain joins TRBV4-1 and TRBJ2-2; D might be TRBD1 (6 bases). The germline V gene has CDR1 MGHRA and CDR2 YSYEKL. CDR3 length: 16 residues. The ends were cut back, 1 base at V and 5 bases at J, with 14 bases in the middle. The CDR3 region is CASSQATGPGTGELFF. Here the CDR3 DNA reads TGCGCCAGCAGCCAAGCCACAGGGCCCGGGACCGGGGAGCTGTTTTTT.

This clone has more than one count but fewer than ten. This chain uses TRBV9 with TRBJ2-1; possibly TRBD2 for D (7 bases). This CDR3 has 15 amino acids. Germline loops: CDR1 SGDLS, CDR2 YYNGEE. V was clipped by 1 base and J by 6 bases, with 14 bases between them. The CDR3 DNA reads TGTGCCAGCAGCGTAATAGGGGGGGCCGCCAATGAGCAGTTCTTC. Translated, it gives CASSVIGGAANEQFF. The entire variable domain, with the rest obtained from reference TRBV9 and TRBJ2-1, is as follows: DSGVTQTPKHLITATGQRVTLRCSPRSGDLSVYWYQQSLDQGLQFLIQYYNGEERAKGNILERFSAQQFPDLHSELNLSSLELGDSALYFCASSVIGGAANEQFFGPGTRLTVL.

The chain has TRBV28 and TRBJ1-1; D is possibly TRBD1 (5 bases). In germline, CDR1 is MDHEN, CDR2 SYDVKM. The CDR3 runs 16 residues. The V gene lost 2 bases and the J gene lost 0 bases, with 13 bases spanning the gap. The CDR3 spells CASSLVGGTVNTEAFF. The CDR3 nucleotides read TGTGCCAGCAGTTTAGTTGGCGGGACGGTGAACACTGAAGCTTTCTTT. The full variable domain, rest sourced from reference TRBV28 and TRBJ1-1, is DVKVTQSSRYLVKRTGEKVFLECVQDMDHENMFWYRQDPGLGLRLIYFSYDVKMKEKGDIPEGYSVSREKKERFSLILESASTNQTSMYLCASSLVGGTVNTEAFFGQGTRLTVV.

The gene calls are TRBV4-1 and TRBJ1-1; tentatively, D is TRBD1 (5 bases). CDR1 MGHRA and CDR2 YSYEKL come from the germline V gene. The CDR3 sequence is 17 residues long. The ends were cut back, 0 bases at V and 0 bases at J, with 14 bases in the middle. The CDR3 region has the DNA TGCGCCAGCAGCCAAGATTTACAGGTTCTCATGAACACTGAAGCTTTCTTT. Translation: CASSQDLQVLMNTEAFF.

The genes are TRBV9 and TRBJ2-1; 14 positions match TRBD2. The V segment lost 2 bases and the J segment 8 bases; nucleotides outside the gene matches: 6. Germline loops: CDR1 SGDLS, CDR2 YYNGEE. This CDR3 spans 16 amino acids. This CDR3 reads CASSVGLAGDVHEQFF. CDR3 DNA sequence: TGTGCCAGCAGCGTGGGACTAGCGGGGGACGTACATGAGCAGTTCTTC.

V gene TRBV27 combines with J gene TRBJ2-7; 9 bases map to TRBD1. The germline gives CDR1 MNHEY, CDR2 SMNVEV (reference sequence). CDR3 length: 14 residues. V trimming: 4 bases; J trimming: 5 bases; junction bases outside the gene matches: 6. The CDR3 here is CASSWGQGKDEQYF. CDR3 nucleotides: TGTGCCAGCAGTTGGGGACAGGGTAAGGACGAGCAGTACTTC.

This clone was counted between two and nine times. This chain uses TRBV10-3 with TRBJ2-7; D perhaps matches TRBD2 (7 bases). CDR1 is ENHRY, CDR2 SYGVKD, per germline. The CDR3 is made up of 15 amino acids. Trimming cost V 4 bases and J 5 bases, with 18 bases left between them. CDR3 in DNA: TGTGCCATCAGTGTAGGAGCTAGGGGGGGCCACGAGCAGTACTTC. Translation: CAISVGARGGHEQYF.

The genes are TRBV28 and TRBJ2-2; D possibly corresponds to TRBD2 (6 bases). The CDR3 covers 15 residues. Looked up from germline, CDR1 is MDHEN and CDR2 is SYDVKM. The ends were cut back, 7 bases at V and 0 bases at J, with 12 bases in the middle. CDR3 DNA sequence: TGTGCCAGCACCTTAGCGGCGGCGAACACCGGGGAGCTGTTTTTT. It codes for CASTLAAANTGELFF.

This clone came up once. This chain links TRBV28 with TRBJ1-3; maybe TRBD1 (5 bases). CDR1 MDHEN and CDR2 SYDVKM come from the germline V gene. The V end was cut by 0 bases, the J end by 7 bases, with 13 bases between. CDR3 length: 15 amino acids. DNA for the CDR3: TGTGCCAGCAGTTTATGGGGCGACAGCTGGAACACCATATATTTT. It is translated as CASSLWGDSWNTIYF.

This rearrangement joins TRBV28 to TRBJ2-5; 9 nucleotides match TRBD2. The CDR3 contains 14 residues. Germline V gives CDR1 MDHEN, CDR2 SYDVKM. With 6 bases clipped from V and 5 bases from J, the junction kept 7 bases outside the gene matches. CDR3 DNA: TGTGCCAGCAGAATAGCGGGGGAGATGGAGACCCAGTACTTC. Its translation is CASRIAGEMETQYF.

This clone was seen a few times. V is TRBV5-4 and J is TRBJ2-1; 9 bases are a match to TRBD2. The V gene end was trimmed by 4 bases and the J gene end by 4 bases; junction bases not matched to a gene: 9. The CDR3 is 16 residues long. The germline CDR1 and CDR2 sequences are SGHNT and YYREEE (reference sequence). CDR3 sequence reads: CASSTLAGFGYNEQFF. The CDR3 coding sequence is TGTGCCAGCAGCACTCTAGCGGGGTTCGGGTACAATGAGCAGTTCTTC.

The chain recombines TRBV19 with TRBJ1-2; 9 bases match TRBD1. Trimming removed 4 bases from V and 7 bases from J; junction bases left unmatched: 7. In germline, CDR1 is LNHDA, CDR2 SQIVND (reference sequence). This CDR3 has 14 amino acids. CDR3 protein: CASSTEGQGGGYTF. DNA of the CDR3: TGTGCCAGTAGTACCGAGGGACAGGGAGGTGGCTACACCTTC.

This chain uses TRBV28 with TRBJ2-7; TRBD2 is a possible D gene (5 bases). Germline-derived CDR1 and CDR2 are MDHEN and SYDVKM. Trimming cost V 6 bases and J 0 bases, with 15 bases left between them. This CDR3 region has 15 residues. DNA for the CDR3: TGTGCCAGCAGCCCACCCGACTATCACTCCTACGAGCAGTACTTC. Translation: CASSPPDYHSYEQYF.

In regard to this clone: Other DNA sequences from this sample encode an identical CDR3 as well. The chain couples TRBV28 to TRBJ2-1, with 11 bases lining up with TRBD2. V was pared by 2 bases and J by 0 bases, with 6 bases of the junction left unmatched. The CDR3 is 18 amino acids. CDR1 is MDHEN, CDR2 SYDVKM, per germline. This CDR3 is CASSLTSGGPSSYNEQFF. The CDR3 DNA reads TGTGCCAGCAGTTTAACTAGCGGGGGCCCGAGCTCCTACAATGAGCAGTTCTTC.

The V and J genes are TRBV5-6 and TRBJ1-1, with D perhaps matching TRBD1 (6 bases). Trimming removed 5 bases from V and 3 bases from J, with 17 bases in between. The germline V gene has CDR1 SGHDT and CDR2 YYEEEE. The CDR3 is 15 residues long. CDR3 in amino acids: CASRETGAGDTEAFF. The DNA for the CDR3 is TGTGCCAGCAGGGAGACAGGCGCTGGGGACACTGAAGCTTTCTTT. The full variable domain, completed using reference TRBV5-6 and TRBJ1-1, is DAGVTQSPTHLIKTRGQQVTLRCSPKSGHDTVSWYQQALGQGPQFIFQYYEEEERQRGNFPDRFSGHQFPNYSSELNVNALLLGDSALYLCASRETGAGDTEAFFGQGTRLTVV.

As concerns this clone: The junction departs from the called germline gene at one end, perhaps through a read error. This chain links TRBV7-9 with TRBJ1-2; 7 bases align to TRBD1. CDR1 and CDR2 from the germline V gene are SEHNR and FQNEAQ (reference sequence). This CDR3 has 15 residues. DNA of the CDR3: TGTTCCAGCAGCTCCTCCCCAGGGGGAAACTATGGCTACACCTTC. Translated: CSSSSSPGGNYGYTF.

The table lists this clone with a few counts. This same CDR3 is encoded by further DNA sequences in the sample. The chain links TRBV30 to TRBJ1-5; 8 bases agree with TRBD1. Germline CDR1 reads GTSNPN; CDR2 reads SVGIG (reference sequence). The CDR3 totals 13 residues. Trimming took 0 bases from V and 5 from J; bases not matched to a gene: 0. The CDR3 loop reads CAWSVQGDQPQHF. The CDR3 nucleotides are TGTGCCTGGAGTGTACAGGGGGATCAGCCCCAGCATTTT. The full variable domain, with the rest looked up from reference TRBV30 and TRBJ1-5, is SQTIHQWPATLVQPVGSPLSLECTVEGTSNPNLYWYRQAAGRGLQLLFYSVGIGQISSEVPQNLSASRPQDRQFILSSKKLLLSDSGFYLCAWSVQGDQPQHFGDGTRLSIL.

The chain is built from TRBV7-2 and TRBJ2-7; 7 bases line up with TRBD2. CDR1 is SGHTA, CDR2 FQGNSA, per germline. The CDR3 sequence is 13 residues long. V lost 5 bases to trimming and J lost 7 bases; unmatched junction nucleotides: 8. The CDR3 DNA is TGTGCCAGCAGCCGAGTTGGGGGAGGGGAGCAGTACTTC. Its protein product is CASSRVGGGEQYF.

The V and J genes are TRBV5-4 and TRBJ1-1; 8 bases match TRBD1. Germline CDR1 SGHNT, CDR2 YYREEE (reference sequence). The CDR3 is 15 amino acids. Losses at the gene ends were 9 bases for V and 4 bases for J; bases not matched to a gene: 14. The CDR3 here is CAIRSPGQGSTEAFF. The CDR3 nucleotides are TGTGCCATCCGAAGCCCAGGACAGGGATCCACTGAAGCTTTCTTT.